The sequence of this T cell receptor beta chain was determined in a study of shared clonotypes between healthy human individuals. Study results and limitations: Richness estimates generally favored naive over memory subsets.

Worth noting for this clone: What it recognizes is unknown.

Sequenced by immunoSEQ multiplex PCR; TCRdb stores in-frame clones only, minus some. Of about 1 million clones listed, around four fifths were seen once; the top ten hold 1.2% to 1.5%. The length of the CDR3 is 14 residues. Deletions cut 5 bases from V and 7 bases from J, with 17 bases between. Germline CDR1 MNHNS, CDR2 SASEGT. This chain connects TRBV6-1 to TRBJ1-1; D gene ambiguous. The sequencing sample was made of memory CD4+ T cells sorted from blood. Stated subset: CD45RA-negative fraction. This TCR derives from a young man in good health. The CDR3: CASSFEARASEAFF. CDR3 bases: TGTGCCAGCAGTTTTGAGGCGAGGGCTAGTGAAGCTTTCTTT.